This T cell receptor (beta chain) was identified in a study of technical replicates of blood from several donors. J lost 6 bases, V lost 5 bases, and 2 bases had no gene match. Germline CDR1 ENHRY, CDR2 SYGVKD. The CDR3 consists of 13 residues. This table comes from immunoSEQ multiplex PCR, and its TCRdb copy is limited to in-frame clones, with some not included. The table lists some 68,000 clones, 80% to 95% of them singletons. This clone has just a few counts. The sample was T cells isolated from PBMCs. V gene TRBV10-3 combines with J gene TRBJ2-1, with 9 nucleotides matching TRBD1. This receptor was obtained from a human donor in good health. The CDR3 protein is CAISKDRGNEQFF. Here the CDR3 DNA reads TGTGCCATCAGTAAGGACAGGGGCAATGAGCAGTTCTTC.